This paragraph reports one T cell receptor beta chain. The antigen is not known. This sample was included in a study of OX40 agonist ivuxolimab in advanced cancers. Repertoires were generated with immunoSEQ multiplex PCR, while TCRdb's copy carries only in-frame clones and drops some. The data hold under 100,000 clones, with 85% to 90% observed a single time. Broader study findings: Determination of antigen specificity was not performed for the expanded peripheral T cells.

Germline CDR1 reads SGHDT; CDR2 reads YYEEEE. This CDR3 is 15 amino acids long. Trimming pared 4 bases from V and 1 base from J, leaving 13 bases between. Sequenced material: CD4+ or CD8+ T cells sorted from blood, taken in a trial of the OX40 agonist ivuxolimab. The receptor's source is an adult with an advanced solid tumor such as melanoma, head and neck, liver or kidney cancer. The chain combines TRBV5-6 with TRBJ2-3; D may be TRBD2 (6 bases). The CDR3: CASSPLGGGTDTQYF. DNA of the CDR3: TGTGCCAGCAGCCCCCTGGGGGGAGGCACAGATACGCAGTATTTT. Filled out from reference TRBV5-6 and TRBJ2-3, the complete variable domain reads DAGVTQSPTHLIKTRGQQVTLRCSPKSGHDTVSWYQQALGQGPQFIFQYYEEEERQRGNFPDRFSGHQFPNYSSELNVNALLLGDSALYLCASSPLGGGTDTQYFGPGTRLTVL.